Listed below are T cell receptor beta chains from one sample, sequenced in a study of blood T cell repertoires in COVID-19. Assay used: immunoSEQ multiplex PCR; TCRdb lists only in-frame clones, some missing. Counted here are approximately 350,000 clones, roughly 87% occurring once; the ten biggest clones make up 2.5% to 3.5%. Sequencing was carried out using PBMCs or T cells enriched from blood (not recorded which). These receptors were taken from a woman aged 25 to 45 who had recovered from COVID-19. CDR3s include the opening cysteine and the closing phenylalanine or tryptophan. The D gene is left open where the match is weak.

>TRBV9|14|NA
CASSAGSTGYGYTF
>TRBV5-4|16|NA
CASSAGTDSLNEKLFF
>TRBV7-8|15|TRBD1
CASSLGQGVTGELFF
>TRBV21-1|17|NA
CASSLGGQGEGNQPQHF
>TRBV28|15|NA
CASSNRKVSYNEQFF
>TRBV5-4|17|TRBD2
CASSRNGLAGGGETQYF
>TRBV13|16|TRBD1
CASSPRGQGSNYGYTF
>TRBV28|17|NA
CASIPGGGSLGSEKLFF
>TRBV4-2|15|TRBD2
CASSQRTSGVYEQYF
>TRBV19|16|NA
CASSIWETGRIYEQYF
>TRBV5-1|15|TRBD1
CASSFTGGPNEKLFF
>TRBV9|15|NA
CASSVGGGLNTEAFF
>TRBV10-3|14|NA
CAISASTGYYGYTF
>TRBV5-6|13|NA
CASSWKGSYEQYF
>TRBV7-6|13|NA
CASSDSLTEKLFF
>TRBV7-9|15|TRBD2
CASSLGTSDHNEQFF
>TRBV12-3/TRBV12-4|13|TRBD2
CASSKRLARELFF
>TRBV11-2|14|NA
CASSLDTGGQPQHF
>TRBV10-2|17|TRBD1
CASRIIGTGRSNTEAFF
>TRBV3-1/TRBV3-2|18|TRBD2
CASSQLAGGQVSYYEQFF
>TRBV5-1|15|NA
CASSLASGPISIQYF
>TRBV15|16|NA
CATSRDRWRGHTEAFF
>TRBV30|13|NA
CAWTPQHNSPLHF
>TRBV2|11|NA
CASSVPGGAFF
>TRBV5-5|18|TRBD2
CASSLHASGTSSYNEQFF
>TRBV5-1|16|TRBD2
CASSLGASGFTDTQYF
>TRBV28|17|NA
CASSLFPRLSYNSPLHF
>TRBV6-5|13|NA
CASSLARNTEAFF
>TRBV27|14|TRBD1
CASSLHRGGNTIYF
>TRBV28|14|TRBD2
CASIGGGRAGEQYF
>TRBV25-1|15|TRBD1
CASSARQGRFTEAFF
>TRBV19|16|TRBD2
CATAAWAGGYTDTQYF
>TRBV28|17|TRBD2
CASSYPGLAGAGNEQFF
>TRBV28|12|NA
CASRGAHQPQHF
>TRBV5-6|15|NA
CASTPRTDSNQPQHF
>TRBV7-2|14|TRBD1
CASSPGQGNNEQFF